What follows are 25 T cell receptor beta chains derived from one specimen sequenced in a study of blood T cell repertoires in COVID-19. Profiled with immunoSEQ multiplex PCR; TCRdb holds only in-frame clones, not every one. The repertoire holds about 200,000 clones, roughly 77% seen once, with 5.5% to 7% in the top ten. Sequencing was performed on peripheral blood. The origin of the receptors is a woman in her 40s with COVID-19, enrolled during active disease.

The V and J genes are TRBV19 and TRBJ2-5; maybe TRBD1 (7 bases). CDR1 is LNHDA, CDR2 SQIVND, per germline (reference sequence). The CDR3 sequence is 17 residues long. Trimming removed 2 bases at V and 5 bases at J, with 21 bases between. The CDR3: CASSISGRGDRRETQYF. Written as DNA, the CDR3 is TGTGCCAGTAGTATATCCGGCAGGGGGGATCGTAGGGAGACCCAGTACTTC.

V and J are TRBV29-1 and TRBJ1-5, with TRBD1 as a possible D gene (5 bases). The CDR3 has 14 residues. Germline loops: CDR1 SQVTM, CDR2 ANQGSEA. Trimming took 4 bases from V and 0 from J, leaving 10 bases between them. The CDR3 DNA reads as TGCAGCGTTGGCGGGGCCCATAGCAATCAGCCCCAGCATTTT. Protein product: CSVGGAHSNQPQHF.

The chain recombines TRBV11-2 with TRBJ1-6, with a weak D call TRBD1 (6 bases). V was shortened by 5 bases and J by 0 bases, with 8 bases between the two germline ends. Per the germline V gene, CDR1 is SGHAT and CDR2 is FQNNGV. The CDR3 is made up of 15 amino acids. CDR3 DNA sequence: TGTGCCAGCAGCCTACAGGGCTCCTATAATTCACCCCTCCACTTT. This gives the protein CASSLQGSYNSPLHF.

The chain recombines TRBV7-2 with TRBJ2-1; 14 positions match TRBD2. The germline CDR1 and CDR2 sequences are SGHTA and FQGNSA. This CDR3 is built from 18 residues. V shed 0 bases, J shed 3 bases, and the junction held 4 bases outside the gene matches. The DNA for the CDR3 is TGTGCCAGCAGCTTAGCGGGGACTAGCGGGAGTTTCTACAATGAGCAGTTCTTC. This encodes CASSLAGTSGSFYNEQFF.

The chain carries TRBV7-9 and TRBJ1-5, with 7 positions matching TRBD1. The V gene end was trimmed by 0 bases and the J gene end by 9 bases; junction bases not matched to a gene: 8. This CDR3 contains 15 residues. Germline V gene lookup returns CDR1 SEHNR and CDR2 FQNEAQ (reference sequence). The CDR3 region has the DNA TGTGCCAGCAGCTTAGCAGATGGGACAGTTACGCCCCAGCATTTT. Residues: CASSLADGTVTPQHF.

This clone was seen a handful of times. The chain employs TRBV19 and TRBJ1-5; possibly TRBD1 for D (5 bases). Trimming stripped 1 base from V and 5 bases from J, with 9 bases between. This CDR3 comprises 14 residues. The V gene's germline CDR1 is LNHDA and CDR2 SQIVND (reference sequence). The CDR3: CASSIGKGHQPQHF. CDR3 DNA sequence: TGTGCCAGTAGTATAGGGAAGGGGCATCAGCCCCAGCATTTT.

The chain couples TRBV6-2 or TRBV6-3 to TRBJ2-2; TRBD2 matches 7 bases. V lost 0 bases and J lost 7; bases outside the gene matches: 2. Germline lookup yields CDR1 MNHEY and CDR2 SVGEGT. This CDR3 has 14 amino acids. CDR3 protein: CASSYSGLVGELFF. CDR3 DNA: TGTGCCAGCAGTTACTCCGGACTAGTCGGGGAGCTGTTTTTT.

This clone was seen a single time. This chain joins TRBV18 and TRBJ2-3; 7 nucleotides align to TRBD1. Losses at the gene ends were 4 bases for V and 9 bases for J; bases not matched to a gene: 7. The CDR3 sequence is 13 residues long. Germline V gene data show CDR1 as KGHSH and CDR2 as LQKENI. CDR3 in amino acids: CASSLGDSRTQYF. In nucleotides, the CDR3 is TGTGCCAGCTCACTCGGGGACAGTAGGACGCAGTATTTT.

The chain employs TRBV5-6 and TRBJ1-6; D might be TRBD1 (5 bases). In germline, CDR1 is SGHDT, CDR2 YYEEEE. V was clipped by 2 bases and J by 0 bases, with 9 bases between them. The length of the CDR3 is 16 residues. The CDR3 loop reads CASSFRDYSYNSPLHF. CDR3 DNA sequence: TGTGCCAGCAGCTTCCGGGACTACTCCTATAATTCACCCCTCCACTTT.

The V and J genes are TRBV5-1 and TRBJ1-1; D is unresolved. V was shortened by 2 bases and J by 1 base, with 12 bases between the two germline ends. The CDR3 is made up of 15 amino acids. Germline V gene sequence: CDR1 SGHRS, CDR2 YFSETQ. CDR3 coding DNA: TGCGCCAGCAGCTTCTTCGGACTCACGAACACTGAAGCTTTCTTT. Amino acids: CASSFFGLTNTEAFF.

The chain employs TRBV30 and TRBJ1-1; D is uncertain. Germline V gene sequence: CDR1 GTSNPN, CDR2 SVGIG (reference sequence). The CDR3 covers 11 residues. Trimming cost V 5 bases and J 4 bases, with 8 bases left between them. CDR3 DNA: TGTGCCTGGGGTAGGAGCACTGAAGCTTTCTTT. Translated, it gives CAWGRSTEAFF.

This chain joins TRBV27 and TRBJ1-6; 8 nucleotides align to TRBD1. Germline-derived CDR1 and CDR2 are MNHEY and SMNVEV (reference sequence). The CDR3 has 17 amino acids. V gave up 3 bases and J gave up 9 bases; unmatched junction bases: 13. The CDR3 DNA follows: TGTGCCAGCAGTTTCTCCTCAGGGGGCTATCAGATTTCACCCCTCCACTTT. Encoded protein: CASSFSSGGYQISPLHF.

This clone was observed a few times. The J gene is TRBJ2-1, the V gene TRBV19, with D perhaps TRBD2 (6 bases). The CDR3 consists of 12 residues. The germline CDR1 and CDR2 sequences are LNHDA and SQIVND (reference sequence). V dropped 8 bases and J dropped 12 bases, with 17 bases sitting between them. Written as DNA, the CDR3 is TGTGCCAGTGGAGGGGCGGGGTCACGGCAGTTCTTC. Protein: CASGGAGSRQFF. Full variable domain (remainder filled in from reference TRBV19 and TRBJ2-1): DGGITQSPKYLFRKEGQNVTLSCEQNLNHDAMYWYRQDPGQGLRLIYYSQIVNDFQKGDIAEGYSVSREKKESFPLTVTSAQKNPTAFYLCASGGAGSRQFFGPGTRLTVL.

This sequence joins TRBV27 and TRBJ2-6; perhaps TRBD1 as D (5 bases). The CDR3 sequence is 18 residues long. From germline, CDR1 is MNHEY and CDR2 SMNVEV (reference sequence). The ends were cut back, 7 bases at V and 0 bases at J, with 19 bases in the middle. The CDR3 sequence: CASMKITGTISGANVLTF. For the CDR3, the DNA is TGTGCCAGCATGAAAATTACAGGTACAATCTCTGGGGCCAACGTCCTGACTTTC.

The rearrangement joins TRBV7-9 to TRBJ2-2, with TRBD2 as a possible D gene (5 bases). The length of the CDR3 is 15 residues. The germline V gene has CDR1 SEHNR and CDR2 FQNEAQ (reference sequence). V was pared by 4 bases and J by 6 bases, with 15 bases between. In DNA form, the CDR3 reads TGTGCCAGCAGCTACAGTCGCGGGTTCGCCGGGGAGCTGTTTTTT. It specifies CASSYSRGFAGELFF.

The chain links TRBV6-5 to TRBJ2-7, with D possibly TRBD2 on 5 matching bases. Looked up from germline, CDR1 is MNHEY and CDR2 is SVGAGI. The CDR3 totals 13 residues. Trimming stripped 4 bases from V and 5 bases from J, with 12 bases between. The CDR3 coding sequence is TGTGCCAGCAGTTCCTCCGGACTGGACGAGCAGTACTTC. Amino acids: CASSSSGLDEQYF.

The chain recombines TRBV11-3 with TRBJ2-1, with D tentatively TRBD2 (6 bases). Germline loops: CDR1 SGHNT, CDR2 YENEEA. The CDR3 runs to 15 residues. V lost 0 bases to trimming and J lost 1 base, with 7 bases between them. CDR3 bases: TGTGCCAGCAGCTTAGAGCGGGAATCCTACAATGAGCAGTTCTTC. As protein: CASSLERESYNEQFF.

The chain employs TRBV2 and TRBJ2-7; possibly TRBD2 for D (6 bases). Germline CDR1 and CDR2: SNHLY and FYNNEI. With 4 bases removed from V and 2 bases from J, the gap between germline ends came to 24 bases. The CDR3 is made up of 18 amino acids. CDR3 nucleotide sequence: TGTGCCAGCAGTGTCGCCAGGATGACGGGGAGGCTTACCTACGAGCAGTACTTC. Translation: CASSVARMTGRLTYEQYF.

V and J are TRBV29-1 and TRBJ2-1, with D possibly matching TRBD2 (5 bases). The CDR3 contains 14 residues. The germline CDR1 and CDR2 sequences are SQVTM and ANQGSEA. V gave up 3 bases and J gave up 0 bases, with 9 bases separating them. This CDR3 is CSVEEVGSYNEQFF. In nucleotides, the CDR3 is TGCAGCGTTGAGGAGGTTGGCTCCTACAATGAGCAGTTCTTC.

The chain has TRBV4-2 and TRBJ1-3; the D gene is possibly TRBD1 (5 bases). Trimming left V 4 bases short and J 0 bases short, with 16 bases between. The length of the CDR3 is 17 residues. Per the germline V gene, CDR1 is LGHNA and CDR2 is YNFKEQ. In nucleotides, the CDR3 is TGTGCCAGCAGCCGCCCTGGGACTGCCGTCTCTGGAAACACCATATATTTT. Translation: CASSRPGTAVSGNTIYF.

This chain links TRBV3-1 (or the pseudogene TRBV3-2) with TRBJ2-1, with 7 bases aligning to TRBD2. Germline trimming cut 4 bases from V and 1 base from J; bases unmatched to any gene: 4. Germline loops: CDR1 LGHDT, CDR2 YNNKEL (reference sequence). CDR3 length: 15 amino acids. As DNA, the CDR3 is TGTGCCAGCAGCCCCACTAGCGAATCCTACAATGAGCAGTTCTTC. This translates into CASSPTSESYNEQFF.

The rearrangement links TRBV10-3 to TRBJ2-3, with D possibly matching TRBD2 (5 bases). V dropped 6 bases and J dropped 0 bases, with 10 bases sitting between them. The CDR3 has 14 residues. Germline V lookup: CDR1 ENHRY, CDR2 SYGVKD. CDR3 in DNA: TGTGCCATCAGGGGAGCGTTTAGCACAGATACGCAGTATTTT. Its translation is CAIRGAFSTDTQYF.

The V and J genes are TRBV6-2 or TRBV6-3 and TRBJ2-3, with TRBD2 matching 14 bases. This CDR3 has 16 amino acids. Losses at the gene ends were 5 bases for V and 2 bases for J; bases not matched to a gene: 3. Germline assignment: CDR1 MNHEY and CDR2 SVGEGT. The CDR3 nucleotides read TGTGCCAGCAGTCGGACTAGCGGGGGGTCCACAGATACGCAGTATTTT. This encodes CASSRTSGGSTDTQYF.

This chain connects TRBV18 to TRBJ2-5; 9 bases agree with TRBD1. J lost 7 bases, V lost 2 bases, and 8 bases had no gene match. The CDR3 consists of 15 residues. Germline V gives CDR1 KGHSH, CDR2 LQKENI. The CDR3 loop is CASSPGQGSLGTQYF. CDR3 nucleotide sequence: TGTGCCAGCTCACCAGGACAGGGGTCTCTGGGGACCCAGTACTTC.

This clone was recorded once. CDR3 in amino acids: CASSKTGDQPQHF. The DNA for the CDR3 is TGCGCCAGCAGTAAGACAGGGGATCAGCCCCAGCATTTT. The gene calls are TRBV10-1 and TRBJ1-5; TRBD1 matches 8 bases. CDR3 length: 13 amino acids. Germline V gene data show CDR1 as WNHNN and CDR2 as SYGVQD (reference sequence). V lost 5 bases to trimming and J lost 5 bases; unmatched junction nucleotides: 2.